This T cell receptor beta chain was found in a study of T-cell reconstitution after alpha-beta-depleted transplantation in children. Study outcomes and limitations: There were some patients whose high TCRbeta diversity at day 60 came from surviving recipient T cells and thymic progenitors. By about two months after transplant, alpha-beta T cells reportedly arose from several hundred graft clones that had expanded. One year post-transplant, T-cell counts and diversity were largely derived from T cells produced anew.

Germline V gene data show CDR1 as MGHRA and CDR2 as YSYEKL. Trimming shortened V by 3 bases and J by 3 bases, and 5 bases separated the two germline ends. The CDR3 runs 12 residues. This clonotype was detected only a few times. Its antigen is undetermined. Preparing the TCRbeta library involved the use of unique molecular identifiers. In TCRdb, the PCR reads were re-called with MiXCR into one record per CDR3 protein. Of nearly 350,000 distinct CDR3 sequences in the sample, 15% to 20% were seen once. This specimen consisted of PBMCs, mostly from graft donor cells, obtained 360 days after TCRalphabeta/CD19-depleted stem cell transplant. The TCR sequence derives from a male patient aged 2-10 years who had a stem cell transplant for acute lymphoblastic leukemia, so the T cells may come from the graft donor. The chain recombines TRBV4-1 with TRBJ1-1, with no clear D. The DNA of the CDR3 is TGCGCCAGCAGCCATTGGGACACTGAAGCTTTCTTT. It specifies CASSHWDTEAFF.